Listed here are 20 T cell receptor beta chains from one sample, sequenced in a study of T cell responses to AZD1222 COVID-19 vaccine. Here immunoSEQ multiplex PCR was the method, and the copy in TCRdb shows in-frame clones only, minus some. The sample shows roughly 120,000 clones, approximately 90% of them seen only once. Specimen: peripheral blood, collected 28 days after the second AZD1222 dose. These TCRs come from an adult who received the AZD1222 COVID-19 vaccine.

The J gene is TRBJ2-7, the V gene TRBV30, with TRBD1 matching 7 bases. The germline gives CDR1 GTSNPN, CDR2 SVGIG (reference sequence). With V trimmed by 2 bases and J by 0 bases, 4 bases remained unmatched. This CDR3 has 14 amino acids. DNA of the CDR3: TGTGCCTGGAGTAACCCAGGGGGCTCCTACGAGCAGTACTTC. It is translated as CAWSNPGGSYEQYF.

This clone was detected once. The V gene is TRBV10-3, the J gene TRBJ2-3; 7 positions match TRBD1. Per germline, CDR1 ENHRY and CDR2 SYGVKD. CDR3 length: 14 amino acids. V trimming: 7 bases; J trimming: 0 bases; junction bases outside the gene matches: 4. This CDR3 is CAINPGQSTDTQYF. The CDR3 DNA follows: TGTGCCATCAATCCGGGACAGAGCACAGATACGCAGTATTTT.

DNA of the CDR3: TGTGCCAGTAGTATTTATAGGACAGGACCTGCTAACTATGGCTACACCTTC. It translates to CASSIYRTGPANYGYTF. This sequence joins TRBV19 and TRBJ1-2; 7 bases map to TRBD1. Per the germline V gene, CDR1 is LNHDA and CDR2 is SQIVND (reference sequence). V trimming: 3 bases; J trimming: 0 bases; junction bases outside the gene matches: 10. This CDR3 comprises 17 residues.

The chain combines TRBV7-8 with TRBJ1-4; TRBD1 might be the D (5 bases). The V end lost 3 bases, the J end lost 7 bases, and 12 bases lay between the germline ends. Per germline, CDR1 SGHVS and CDR2 FQNEAQ. This CDR3 comprises 14 residues. The CDR3 DNA is TGTGCCAGCAGCTTCAGGGTCGATGGTGAAAAACTGTTTTTT. Translating gives CASSFRVDGEKLFF.

V and J are TRBV5-6 and TRBJ2-3, with 12 bases lining up with TRBD1. The CDR3 has 15 residues. J was trimmed by 8 bases and V by 2 bases; bases with no gene match: 6. Germline CDR1 is SGHDT and CDR2 is YYEEEE. The CDR3 reads CASSLPGQGAGTQYF. The CDR3 DNA reads as TGTGCCAGCAGCTTACCGGGACAGGGGGCGGGTACGCAGTATTTT.

The chain has TRBV7-3 and TRBJ1-6; the D gene is possibly TRBD1 (5 bases). The germline gives CDR1 SGHTA, CDR2 FQGTGA. The CDR3 covers 15 residues. Trimming left V 3 bases short and J 7 bases short, with 13 bases between. The chain's CDR3 is CASSLGSGGNSPLHF. CDR3 sequence (DNA): TGTGCCAGCAGCTTGGGGTCTGGGGGAAATTCACCCCTCCACTTT.

The chain recombines TRBV7-9 with TRBJ2-1, with 16 nucleotides matching TRBD2. Germline V gives CDR1 SEHNR, CDR2 FQNEAQ (reference sequence). The CDR3 spans 16 residues. J lost 8 bases, V lost 6 bases, and 7 bases had no gene match. CDR3 loop: CASRTDGTSGRDEQFF. In nucleotides, the CDR3 is TGTGCCAGCAGGACCGACGGGACTAGCGGGAGGGATGAGCAGTTCTTC.

The rearrangement links TRBV5-4 to TRBJ2-7, with TRBD1 as a possible D gene (5 bases). Trimming stripped 2 bases from V and 3 bases from J, with 6 bases between. The CDR3 sequence is 12 residues long. The germline V gene encodes CDR1 SGHNT and CDR2 YYREEE (reference sequence). The CDR3 sequence is CASSLTGYEQYF. CDR3 DNA sequence: TGTGCCAGCAGCTTAACAGGCTACGAGCAGTACTTC. Complete variable domain (other parts from reference TRBV5-4 and TRBJ2-7): ETGVTQSPTHLIKTRGQQVTLRCSSQSGHNTVSWYQQALGQGPQFIFQYYREEENGRGNFPPRFSGLQFPNYSSELNVNALELDDSALYLCASSLTGYEQYFGPGTRLTVT.

This chain connects TRBV15 to TRBJ1-5; D not resolved. Germline loops: CDR1 LNHNV, CDR2 YYDKDF (reference sequence). Trimming left V 1 base short and J 5 bases short, with 18 bases between. The CDR3 runs to 17 residues. The CDR3 reads CATSRGIQTPNYQPQHF. The CDR3 DNA follows: TGTGCCACCAGCAGAGGAATACAGACACCTAACTATCAGCCCCAGCATTTT.

The chain couples TRBV2 to TRBJ1-1; no reliable D call. Germline V lookup: CDR1 SNHLY, CDR2 FYNNEI. V gave up 8 bases and J gave up 1 base, with 8 bases separating them. CDR3 length equals 12 residues. CDR3 nucleotide sequence: TGTGCCAGCCTCGGTCAGAACACTGAAGCTTTCTTT. Protein sequence: CASLGQNTEAFF.

The chain carries TRBV28 and TRBJ2-3, with 11 bases matching TRBD2. V gave up 5 bases and J gave up 1 base; unmatched junction bases: 5. The length of the CDR3 is 16 residues. Germline V gives CDR1 MDHEN, CDR2 SYDVKM. Here the CDR3 reads CASSPTSGERTDTQYF. The CDR3 DNA follows: TGTGCCAGCAGTCCGACTAGCGGGGAACGCACAGATACGCAGTATTTT.

The chain has TRBV28 and TRBJ2-3, with D possibly being TRBD2 (5 bases). Germline CDR1 MDHEN, CDR2 SYDVKM. Trimming cost V 1 base and J 2 bases, with 16 bases left between them. This CDR3 comprises 17 residues. CDR3 loop: CASSLFLGGRATDTQYF. CDR3 bases: TGTGCCAGCAGTTTATTTCTTGGCGGGCGGGCCACAGATACGCAGTATTTT.

V is TRBV6-1 and J is TRBJ1-2; no reliable D call. The CDR3 covers 14 residues. The germline V gene encodes CDR1 MNHNS and CDR2 SASEGT. V lost 3 bases and J 6 bases, leaving 14 bases between the germline ends. CDR3 nucleotides: TGTGCCAGCAGTGAGATCGTTCAGTGGGATGGCTACACCTTC. Translation gives CASSEIVQWDGYTF.

V is TRBV28 and J is TRBJ1-6, with TRBD1 as a possible D gene (6 bases). V was pared by 6 bases and J by 7 bases, with 13 bases between. Germline V lookup: CDR1 MDHEN, CDR2 SYDVKM. The CDR3 sequence is 14 residues long. The chain's CDR3 is CASRGGGRNSPLHF. The CDR3 DNA reads as TGTGCCAGCAGGGGCGGGGGGCGGAATTCACCCCTCCACTTT.

The chain recombines TRBV3-1 (or the pseudogene TRBV3-2) with TRBJ1-5; no firm D call. CDR3 length: 13 amino acids. V dropped 0 bases and J dropped 4 bases, with 4 bases sitting between them. Germline values: CDR1 LGHDT, CDR2 YNNKEL (reference sequence). CDR3 bases: TGTGCCAGCAGCCAAGATCGGAATCAGCCCCAGCATTTT. This translates into CASSQDRNQPQHF.

V is TRBV7-8 and J is TRBJ1-4; D might be TRBD1 (5 bases). V was trimmed by 2 bases and J by 8 bases, leaving 9 bases between them. Germline V gene lookup returns CDR1 SGHVS and CDR2 FQNEAQ. The CDR3 totals 13 residues. This chain's CDR3 is CASSLPGLEKLFF. The CDR3 region has the DNA TGTGCCAGCAGCTTACCAGGGTTAGAAAAACTGTTTTTT.

The gene calls are TRBV13 and TRBJ2-1; tentatively, D is TRBD2 (5 bases). Between the trimmed V and J ends, which lost 8 bases and 4 bases, there was a span of 12 bases. The CDR3 loop spans 13 amino acids. Germline assignment: CDR1 PRHDT and CDR2 FYEKMQ (reference sequence). The CDR3 coding sequence is TGTGCCAGCTCCCGTACGGGGTACAATGAGCAGTTCTTC. Amino acids: CASSRTGYNEQFF.

The V gene is TRBV7-9, the J gene TRBJ1-5, with TRBD1 matching over 12 bases. This CDR3 is 15 amino acids long. Germline-derived CDR1 and CDR2 are SEHNR and FQNEAQ (reference sequence). V gave up 5 bases and J gave up 6 bases; unmatched junction bases: 5. The CDR3 loop reads CASSRGTGGIQPQHF. Written as DNA, the CDR3 is TGTGCCAGCAGCCGAGGGACAGGGGGCATTCAGCCCCAGCATTTT.

V and J are TRBV2 and TRBJ1-3, with D unclear. CDR3 length: 16 amino acids. Germline V gene sequence: CDR1 SNHLY, CDR2 FYNNEI. The V gene lost 2 bases and the J gene lost 0 bases, with 11 bases spanning the gap. CDR3 amino acids: CASSEQASSSGNTIYF. For the CDR3, the DNA is TGTGCCAGCAGTGAACAGGCCAGCAGCTCTGGAAACACCATATATTTT.

This chain connects TRBV4-1 to TRBJ1-4, with D perhaps matching TRBD1 (5 bases). Germline CDR1 reads MGHRA; CDR2 reads YSYEKL. Trimming cost V 0 bases and J 4 bases, with 9 bases left between them. CDR3 size: 15 residues. CDR3 coding DNA: TGCGCCAGCAGCCAAGAGGGACTAAGTAATGAAAAACTGTTTTTT. Protein sequence: CASSQEGLSNEKLFF.